This T cell receptor (beta chain) emerged from a study of blood T cell repertoires in COVID-19. Across the whole study: COVID-19 samples, acute and convalescent, were from the United States, Italy and Spain. Nucleic acid was either cDNA or gDNA, and it came from T cells, B-cell-depleted T cells, or PBMCs.

Original analysis: Amplified reference gene primers provided the basis for estimating nucleated cell counts. Profiling relied on immunoSEQ multiplex PCR, and the TCRdb table lists in-frame clones only, not all of them. For V, J and clone size, that table is used; D and trimming come from the DNA. The repertoire consists of roughly 140,000 clones, with around nine tenths occurring once and the leading ten covering roughly 4%. Germline CDR1 and CDR2: SGHNT and YYREEE (reference sequence). V was clipped by 4 bases and J by 4 bases, with 11 bases between them. CDR3 length: 14 amino acids. The receptor comes from a woman in her forties with acute or convalescent COVID-19. The sequenced material came from peripheral blood. V and J are TRBV5-4 and TRBJ1-4; D uncertain. This CDR3 reads CASSRPGYNEKLFF. The CDR3 DNA reads as TGTGCCAGCAGCCGGCCAGGCTATAATGAAAAACTGTTTTTT.